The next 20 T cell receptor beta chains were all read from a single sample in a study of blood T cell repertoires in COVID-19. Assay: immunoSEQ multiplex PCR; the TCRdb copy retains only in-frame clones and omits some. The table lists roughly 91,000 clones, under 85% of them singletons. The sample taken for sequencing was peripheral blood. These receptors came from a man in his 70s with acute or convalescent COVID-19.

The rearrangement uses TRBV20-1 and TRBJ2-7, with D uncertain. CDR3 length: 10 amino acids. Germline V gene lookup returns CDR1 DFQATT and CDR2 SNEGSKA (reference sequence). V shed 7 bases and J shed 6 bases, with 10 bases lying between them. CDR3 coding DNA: TGCAGTGTTAAAGCGACCGAGCAGTACTTC. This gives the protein CSVKATEQYF.

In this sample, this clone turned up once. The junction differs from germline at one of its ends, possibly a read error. The DNA for the CDR3 is TGTGCCAGCAGCTTGGACCGGGACATGGTCTTC. Translating it yields CASSLDRDMVF. V gene TRBV5-4 combines with J gene TRBJ2-1; a possible D gene is TRBD1 (6 bases). CDR1 and CDR2 from the germline V gene are SGHNT and YYREEE (reference sequence). This CDR3 is built from 11 residues.

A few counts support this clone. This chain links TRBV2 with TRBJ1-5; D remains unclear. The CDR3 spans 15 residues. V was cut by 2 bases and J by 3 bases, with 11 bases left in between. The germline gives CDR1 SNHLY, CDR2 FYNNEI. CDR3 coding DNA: TGTGCCAGCAGTGAAACATCCCTCCCCAATCAGCCCCAGCATTTT. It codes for CASSETSLPNQPQHF.

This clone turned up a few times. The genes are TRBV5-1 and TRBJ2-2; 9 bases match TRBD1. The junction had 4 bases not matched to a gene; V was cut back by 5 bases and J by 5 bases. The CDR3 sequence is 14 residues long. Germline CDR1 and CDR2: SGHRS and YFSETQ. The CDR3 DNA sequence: TGCGCCAGCAGGCCAGGACAGGGGACCGGGGAGCTGTTTTTT. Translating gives CASRPGQGTGELFF.

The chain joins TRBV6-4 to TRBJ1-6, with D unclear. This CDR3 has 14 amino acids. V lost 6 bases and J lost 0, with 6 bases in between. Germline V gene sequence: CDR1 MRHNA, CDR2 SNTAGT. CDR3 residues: CASSAYSYNSPLHF. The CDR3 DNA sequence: TGTGCCAGCAGCGCGTACTCCTATAATTCACCCCTCCACTTT.

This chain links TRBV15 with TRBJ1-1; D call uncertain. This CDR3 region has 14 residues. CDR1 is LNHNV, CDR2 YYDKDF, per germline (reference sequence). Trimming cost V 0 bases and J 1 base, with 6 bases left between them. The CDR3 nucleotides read TGTGCCACCAGCAGAGATGGGCCGAACACTGAAGCTTTCTTT. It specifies CATSRDGPNTEAFF.

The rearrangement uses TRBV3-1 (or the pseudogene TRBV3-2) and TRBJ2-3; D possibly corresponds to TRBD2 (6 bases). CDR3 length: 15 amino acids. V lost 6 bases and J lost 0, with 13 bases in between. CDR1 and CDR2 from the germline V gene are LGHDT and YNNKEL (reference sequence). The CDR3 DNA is TGTGCCAGCAGTCGGGGGAAGACCAGCACAGATACGCAGTATTTT. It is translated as CASSRGKTSTDTQYF.

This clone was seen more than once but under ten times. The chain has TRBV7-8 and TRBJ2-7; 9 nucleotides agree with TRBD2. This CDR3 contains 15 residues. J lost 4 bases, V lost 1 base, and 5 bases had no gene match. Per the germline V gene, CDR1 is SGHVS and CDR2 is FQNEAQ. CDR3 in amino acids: CASSLDEAGGYEQYF. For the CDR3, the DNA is TGTGCCAGCAGCTTAGACGAAGCGGGGGGTTACGAGCAGTACTTC.

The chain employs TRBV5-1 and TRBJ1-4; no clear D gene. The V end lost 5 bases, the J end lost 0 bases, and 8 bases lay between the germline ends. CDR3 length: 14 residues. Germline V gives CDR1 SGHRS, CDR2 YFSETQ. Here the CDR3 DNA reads TGCGCCAGCAGAATCAGTGCAACTAATGAAAAACTGTTTTTT. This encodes CASRISATNEKLFF.

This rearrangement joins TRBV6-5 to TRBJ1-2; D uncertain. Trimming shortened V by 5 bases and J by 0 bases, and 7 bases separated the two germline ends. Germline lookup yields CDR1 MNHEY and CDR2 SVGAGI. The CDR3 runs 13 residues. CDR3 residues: CASSINSNYGYTF. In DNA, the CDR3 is TGTGCCAGCAGTATCAATTCTAACTATGGCTACACCTTC.

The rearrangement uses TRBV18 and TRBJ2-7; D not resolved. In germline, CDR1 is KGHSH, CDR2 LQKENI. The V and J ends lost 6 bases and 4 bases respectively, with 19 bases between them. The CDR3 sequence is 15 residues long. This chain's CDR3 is CASSPDKPIIYEQYF. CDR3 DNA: TGTGCCAGCTCTCCAGATAAGCCAATTATATACGAGCAGTACTTC.

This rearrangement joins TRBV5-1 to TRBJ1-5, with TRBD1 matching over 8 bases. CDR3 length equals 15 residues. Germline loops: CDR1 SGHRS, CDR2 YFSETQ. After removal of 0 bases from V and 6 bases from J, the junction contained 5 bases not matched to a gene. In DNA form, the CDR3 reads TGCGCCAGCAGCTTGGAACAGGGGGGAGGTCAGCCCCAGCATTTT. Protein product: CASSLEQGGGQPQHF.

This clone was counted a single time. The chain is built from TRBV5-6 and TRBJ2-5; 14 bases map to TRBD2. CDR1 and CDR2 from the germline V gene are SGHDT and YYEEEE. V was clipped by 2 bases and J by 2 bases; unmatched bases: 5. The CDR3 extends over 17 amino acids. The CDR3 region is CASSFRLAGGLQETQYF. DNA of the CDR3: TGTGCCAGCAGCTTTCGACTAGCGGGGGGGCTTCAAGAGACCCAGTACTTC.

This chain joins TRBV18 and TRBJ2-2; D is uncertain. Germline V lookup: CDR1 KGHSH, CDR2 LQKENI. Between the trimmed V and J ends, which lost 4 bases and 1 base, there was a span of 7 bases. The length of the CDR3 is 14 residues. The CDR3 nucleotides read TGTGCCAGCTCACTCGGTGTGAACACCGGGGAGCTGTTTTTT. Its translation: CASSLGVNTGELFF.

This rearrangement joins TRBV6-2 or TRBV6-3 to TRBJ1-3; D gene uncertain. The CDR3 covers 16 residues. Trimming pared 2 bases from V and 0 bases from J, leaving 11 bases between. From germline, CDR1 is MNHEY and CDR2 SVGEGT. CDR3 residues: CASSYHRPYSGNTIYF. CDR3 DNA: TGTGCCAGCAGTTACCACAGACCTTACTCTGGAAACACCATATATTTT.

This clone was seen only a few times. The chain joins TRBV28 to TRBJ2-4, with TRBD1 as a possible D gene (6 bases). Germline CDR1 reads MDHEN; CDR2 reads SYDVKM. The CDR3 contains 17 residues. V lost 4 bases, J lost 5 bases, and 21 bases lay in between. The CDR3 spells CASSSAFVRDIENIQYF. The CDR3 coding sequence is TGTGCCAGCAGTTCCGCATTCGTTCGGGACATAGAAAACATTCAGTACTTC.

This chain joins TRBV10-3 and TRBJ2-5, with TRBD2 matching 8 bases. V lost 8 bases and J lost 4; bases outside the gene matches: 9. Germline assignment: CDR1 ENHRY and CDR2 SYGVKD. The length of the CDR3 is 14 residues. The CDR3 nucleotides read TGTGCCATCGGGCCGGGGGGGTCCCGAGAGACCCAGTACTTC. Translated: CAIGPGGSRETQYF.

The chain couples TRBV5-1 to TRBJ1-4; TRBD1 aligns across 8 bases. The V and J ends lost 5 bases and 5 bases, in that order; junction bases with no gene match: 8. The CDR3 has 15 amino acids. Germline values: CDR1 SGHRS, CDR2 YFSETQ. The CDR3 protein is CASRPGGGGNEKLFF. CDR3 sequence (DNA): TGCGCCAGCAGGCCAGGGGGCGGGGGCAATGAAAAACTGTTTTTT. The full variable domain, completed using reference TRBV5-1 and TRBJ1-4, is KAGVTQTPRYLIKTRGQQVTLSCSPISGHRSVSWYQQTPGQGLQFLFEYFSETQRNKGNFPGRFSGRQFSNSRSEMNVSTLELGDSALYLCASRPGGGGNEKLFFGSGTQLSVL.

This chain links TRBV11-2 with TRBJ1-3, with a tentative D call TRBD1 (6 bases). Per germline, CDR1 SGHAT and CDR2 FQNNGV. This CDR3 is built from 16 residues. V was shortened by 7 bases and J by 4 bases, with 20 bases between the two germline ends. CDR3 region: CASTDPVGRGGNTIYF. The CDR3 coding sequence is TGTGCCAGCACCGACCCGGTGGGCAGGGGCGGAAACACCATATATTTT.

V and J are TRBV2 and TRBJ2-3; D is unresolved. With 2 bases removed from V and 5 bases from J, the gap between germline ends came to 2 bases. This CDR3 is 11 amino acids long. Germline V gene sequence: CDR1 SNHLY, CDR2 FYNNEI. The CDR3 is CASSEQDTQYF. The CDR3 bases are TGTGCCAGCAGTGAACAAGATACGCAGTATTTT.